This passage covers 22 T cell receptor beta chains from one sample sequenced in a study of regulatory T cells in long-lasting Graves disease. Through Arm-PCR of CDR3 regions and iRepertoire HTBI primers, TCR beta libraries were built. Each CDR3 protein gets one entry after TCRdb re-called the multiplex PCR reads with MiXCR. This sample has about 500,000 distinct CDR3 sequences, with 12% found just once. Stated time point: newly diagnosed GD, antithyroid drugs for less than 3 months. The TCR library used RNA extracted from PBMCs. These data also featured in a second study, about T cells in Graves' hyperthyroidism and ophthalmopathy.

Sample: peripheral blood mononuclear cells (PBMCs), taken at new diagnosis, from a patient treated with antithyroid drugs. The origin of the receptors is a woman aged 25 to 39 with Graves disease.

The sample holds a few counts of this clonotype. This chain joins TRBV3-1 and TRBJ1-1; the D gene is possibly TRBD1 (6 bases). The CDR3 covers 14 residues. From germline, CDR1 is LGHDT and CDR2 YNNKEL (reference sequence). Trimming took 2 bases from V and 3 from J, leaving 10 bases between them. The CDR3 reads CASSQPGGYTEAFF. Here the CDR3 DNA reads TGTGCCAGCAGCCAACCGGGGGGCTACACTGAAGCTTTCTTT.

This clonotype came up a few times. The CDR3 sequence is CSAAGGNQPQHF. As DNA, the CDR3 is TGCAGTGCCGCTGGGGGCAATCAGCCCCAGCATTTT. V is TRBV20-1 and J is TRBJ1-5; no definite D call. CDR3 length equals 12 residues. CDR1 is DFQATT and CDR2 is SNEGSKA in the germline V gene (reference sequence). Trimming removed 6 bases from V and 2 bases from J, with 8 bases in between.

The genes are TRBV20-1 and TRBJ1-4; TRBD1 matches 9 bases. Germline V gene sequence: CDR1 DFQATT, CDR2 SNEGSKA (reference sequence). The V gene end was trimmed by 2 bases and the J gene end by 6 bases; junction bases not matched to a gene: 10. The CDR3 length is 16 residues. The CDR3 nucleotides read TGCAGTGCTAGAAAGAGCCCGGGACAGGGTTATGAAAAACTGTTTTTT. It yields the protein CSARKSPGQGYEKLFF.

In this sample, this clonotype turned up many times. Written as DNA, the CDR3 is TGTGCCAGCAGCTCACACAGGGAAGGGAGCACAGATACGCAGTATTTT. Translated: CASSSHREGSTDTQYF. This chain joins TRBV11-2 and TRBJ2-3; D is perhaps TRBD1 (6 bases). Germline V gene data show CDR1 as SGHAT and CDR2 as FQNNGV. Trimming removed 4 bases at V and 0 bases at J, with 14 bases between. The CDR3 covers 16 residues.

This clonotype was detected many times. CDR3 loop: CASSLAPGTGMNEQFF. CDR3 DNA: TGTGCCAGCAGTTTGGCCCCCGGGACAGGGATGAATGAGCAGTTCTTC. The gene calls are TRBV27 and TRBJ2-1, with 9 bases identical to TRBD1. V dropped 3 bases and J dropped 7; count of bases not matched to a gene: 10. Germline V gives CDR1 MNHEY, CDR2 SMNVEV (reference sequence). This CDR3 spans 16 amino acids.

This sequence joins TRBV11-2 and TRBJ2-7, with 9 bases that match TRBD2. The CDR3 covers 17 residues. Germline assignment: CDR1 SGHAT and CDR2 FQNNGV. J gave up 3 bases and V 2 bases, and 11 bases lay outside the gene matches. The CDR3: CASSLNLPSSGNYEQYF. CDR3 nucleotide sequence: TGTGCCAGCAGCTTAAACCTCCCGTCTAGCGGGAACTACGAGCAGTACTTC.

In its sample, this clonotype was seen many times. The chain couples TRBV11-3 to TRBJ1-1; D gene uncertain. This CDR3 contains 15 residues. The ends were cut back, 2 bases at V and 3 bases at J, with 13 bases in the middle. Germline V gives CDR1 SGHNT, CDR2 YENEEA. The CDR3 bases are TGTGCCAGCAGCTTAAGTCGGACTTCGGACACTGAAGCTTTCTTT. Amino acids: CASSLSRTSDTEAFF.

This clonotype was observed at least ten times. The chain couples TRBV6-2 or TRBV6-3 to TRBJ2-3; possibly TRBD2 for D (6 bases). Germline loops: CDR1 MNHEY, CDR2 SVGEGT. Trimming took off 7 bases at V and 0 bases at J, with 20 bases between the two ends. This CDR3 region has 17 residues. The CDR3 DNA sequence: TGTGCCAGCACCCCGATGGGGCGGGGCAAGAGCACAGATACGCAGTATTTT. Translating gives CASTPMGRGKSTDTQYF.

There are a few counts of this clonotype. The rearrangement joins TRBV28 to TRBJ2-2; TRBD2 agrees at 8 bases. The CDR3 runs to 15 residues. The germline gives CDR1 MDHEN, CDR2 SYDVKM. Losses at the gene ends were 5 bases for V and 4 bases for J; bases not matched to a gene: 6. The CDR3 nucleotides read TGTGCCAGCAGTGGAAGCGGGAGAATCACCGGGGAGCTGTTTTTT. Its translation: CASSGSGRITGELFF.

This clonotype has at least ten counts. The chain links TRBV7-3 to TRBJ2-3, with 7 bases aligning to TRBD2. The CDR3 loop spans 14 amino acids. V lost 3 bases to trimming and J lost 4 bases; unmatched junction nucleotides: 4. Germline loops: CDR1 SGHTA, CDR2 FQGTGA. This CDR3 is CASSFGGSADTQYF. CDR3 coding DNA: TGTGCCAGCAGCTTTGGCGGGAGTGCAGATACGCAGTATTTT.

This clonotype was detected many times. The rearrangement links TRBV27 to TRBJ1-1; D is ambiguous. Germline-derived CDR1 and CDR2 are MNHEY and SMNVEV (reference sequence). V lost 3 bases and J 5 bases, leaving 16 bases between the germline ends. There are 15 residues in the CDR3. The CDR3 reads CASSFVARLGTEAFF. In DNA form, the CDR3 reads TGTGCCAGCAGTTTCGTCGCCCGCCTCGGGACTGAAGCTTTCTTT.

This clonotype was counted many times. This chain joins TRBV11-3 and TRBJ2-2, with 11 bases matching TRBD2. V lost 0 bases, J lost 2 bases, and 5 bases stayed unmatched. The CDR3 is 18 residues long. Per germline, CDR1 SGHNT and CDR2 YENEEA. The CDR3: CASSLDLTSGGNTGELFF. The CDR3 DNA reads TGTGCCAGCAGCTTAGATCTTACTAGCGGGGGAAACACCGGGGAGCTGTTTTTT. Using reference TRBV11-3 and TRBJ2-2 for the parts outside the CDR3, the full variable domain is EAGVVQSPRYKIIEKKQPVAFWCNPISGHNTLYWYLQNLGQGPELLIRYENEEAVDDSQLPKDRFSAERLKGVDSTLKIQPAELGDSAVYLCASSLDLTSGGNTGELFFGEGSRLTVL.

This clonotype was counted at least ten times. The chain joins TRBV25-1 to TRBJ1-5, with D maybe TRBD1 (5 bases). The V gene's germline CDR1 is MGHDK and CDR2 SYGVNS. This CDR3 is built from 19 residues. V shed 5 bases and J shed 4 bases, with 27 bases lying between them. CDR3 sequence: CASSSWSPRTQERNQPQHF. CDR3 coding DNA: TGTGCCAGCAGTAGCTGGTCCCCCCGGACACAAGAAAGAAATCAGCCCCAGCATTTT.

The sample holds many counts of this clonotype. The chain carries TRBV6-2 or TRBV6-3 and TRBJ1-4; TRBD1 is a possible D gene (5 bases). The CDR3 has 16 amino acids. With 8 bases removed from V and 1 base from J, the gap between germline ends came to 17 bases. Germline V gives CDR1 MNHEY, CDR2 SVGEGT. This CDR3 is CASGGTRGETNEKLFF. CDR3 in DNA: TGTGCCAGCGGGGGAACTCGCGGAGAAACTAATGAAAAACTGTTTTTT.

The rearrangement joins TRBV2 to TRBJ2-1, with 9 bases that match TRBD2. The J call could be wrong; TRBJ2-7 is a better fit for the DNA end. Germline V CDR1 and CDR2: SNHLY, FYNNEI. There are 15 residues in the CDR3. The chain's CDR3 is CASISGSGRTYEQYV. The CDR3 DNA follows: TGTGCCAGCATTAGTGGTAGCGGGAGAACTTACGAGCAGTACGTC.

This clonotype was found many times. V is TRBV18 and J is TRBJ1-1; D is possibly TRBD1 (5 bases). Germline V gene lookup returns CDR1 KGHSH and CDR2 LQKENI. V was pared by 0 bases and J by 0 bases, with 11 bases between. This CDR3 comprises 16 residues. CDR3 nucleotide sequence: TGTGCCAGCTCACCACCGGGGGTCGGACTGAACACTGAAGCTTTCTTT. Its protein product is CASSPPGVGLNTEAFF.

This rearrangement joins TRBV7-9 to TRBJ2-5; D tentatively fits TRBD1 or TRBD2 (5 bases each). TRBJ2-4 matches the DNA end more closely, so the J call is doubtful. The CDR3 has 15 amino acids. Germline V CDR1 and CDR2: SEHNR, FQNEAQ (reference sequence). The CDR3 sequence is CASSLYGTELNIQYF. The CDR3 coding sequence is TGTGCCAGCAGCTTATACGGGACGGAGTTAAACATTCAGTACTTC.

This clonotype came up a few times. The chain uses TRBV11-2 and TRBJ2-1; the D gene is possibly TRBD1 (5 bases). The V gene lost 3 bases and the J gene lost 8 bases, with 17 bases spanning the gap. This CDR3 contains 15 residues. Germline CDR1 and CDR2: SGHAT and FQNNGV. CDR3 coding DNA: TGTGCCAGCAGCTTGCCCTCGACAGCCCGATATGAGCAGTTCTTC. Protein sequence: CASSLPSTARYEQFF.

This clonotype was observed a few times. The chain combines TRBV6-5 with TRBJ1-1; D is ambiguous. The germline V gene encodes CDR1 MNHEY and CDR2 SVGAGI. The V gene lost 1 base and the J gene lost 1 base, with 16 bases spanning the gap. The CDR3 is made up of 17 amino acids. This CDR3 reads CASSYLTPRGRNTEAFF. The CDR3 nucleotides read TGTGCCAGCAGTTACTTAACGCCGAGAGGCAGGAACACTGAAGCTTTCTTT.

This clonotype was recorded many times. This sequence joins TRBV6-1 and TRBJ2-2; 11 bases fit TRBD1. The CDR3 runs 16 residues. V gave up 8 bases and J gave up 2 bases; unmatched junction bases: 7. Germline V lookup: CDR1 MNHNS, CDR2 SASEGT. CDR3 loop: CASGGWTGGNTGELFF. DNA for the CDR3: TGTGCCAGCGGGGGGTGGACAGGGGGCAACACCGGGGAGCTGTTTTTT.

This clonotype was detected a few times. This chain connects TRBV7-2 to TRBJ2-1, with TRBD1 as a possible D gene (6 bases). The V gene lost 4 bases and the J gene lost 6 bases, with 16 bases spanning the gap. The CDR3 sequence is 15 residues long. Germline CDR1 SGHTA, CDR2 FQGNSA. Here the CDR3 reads CASSSSQGYLNEQFF. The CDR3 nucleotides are TGTGCCAGCAGCTCAAGCCAGGGGTACCTCAATGAGCAGTTCTTC.

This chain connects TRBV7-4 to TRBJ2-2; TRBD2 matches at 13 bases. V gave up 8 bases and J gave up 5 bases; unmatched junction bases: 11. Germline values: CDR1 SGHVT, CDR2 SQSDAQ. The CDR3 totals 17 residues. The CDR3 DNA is TGTGCCAGCCTACGGACTAGCGGGAGTTCACAGACCGGGGAGCTGTTTTTT. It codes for CASLRTSGSSQTGELFF.